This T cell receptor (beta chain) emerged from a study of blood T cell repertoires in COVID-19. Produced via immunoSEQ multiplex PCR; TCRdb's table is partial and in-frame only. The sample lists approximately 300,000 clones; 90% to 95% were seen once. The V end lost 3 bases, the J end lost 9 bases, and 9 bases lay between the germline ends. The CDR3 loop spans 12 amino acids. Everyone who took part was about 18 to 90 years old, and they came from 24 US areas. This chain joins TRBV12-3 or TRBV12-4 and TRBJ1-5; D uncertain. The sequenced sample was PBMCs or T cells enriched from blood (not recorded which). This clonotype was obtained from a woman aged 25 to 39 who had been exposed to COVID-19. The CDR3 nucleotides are TGTGCCAGCAGTTTCTCGCGTGGGCCCCAGCATTTT. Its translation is CASSFSRGPQHF.